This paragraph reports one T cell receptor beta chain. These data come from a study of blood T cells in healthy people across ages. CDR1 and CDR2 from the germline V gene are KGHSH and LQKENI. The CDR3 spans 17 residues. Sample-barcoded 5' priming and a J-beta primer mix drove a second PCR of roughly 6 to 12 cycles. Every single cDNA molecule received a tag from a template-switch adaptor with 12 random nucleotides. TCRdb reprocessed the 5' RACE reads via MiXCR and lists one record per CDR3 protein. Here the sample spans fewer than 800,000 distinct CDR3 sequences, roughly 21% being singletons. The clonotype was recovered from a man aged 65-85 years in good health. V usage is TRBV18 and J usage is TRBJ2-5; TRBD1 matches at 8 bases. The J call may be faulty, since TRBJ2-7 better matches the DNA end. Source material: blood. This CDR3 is CASSPGQAMSMSYEQYF. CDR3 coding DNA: TGTGCCAGCTCACCGGGACAGGCTATGTCCATGTCCTACGAGCAGTACTTC.